Below are 11 T cell receptor beta chains sequenced from a single sample in a study of blood T cell repertoires in COVID-19. Assay: immunoSEQ multiplex PCR; the TCRdb copy retains only in-frame clones and omits some. This table holds approximately 34,000 clones, 87% found once. The specimen was peripheral blood. Source of these receptors: a man between 60 and 75 years old with active COVID-19.

The rearrangement joins TRBV9 to TRBJ1-4, with TRBD1 as a possible D gene (5 bases). Trimming removed 4 bases from V and 6 bases from J, with 16 bases in between. Germline loops: CDR1 SGDLS, CDR2 YYNGEE. The CDR3 runs 15 residues. CDR3 sequence (DNA): TGTGCCAGCAGCCTCGGGGGGACTAGGGATGAAAAACTGTTTTTT. It is translated as CASSLGGTRDEKLFF.

This CDR3 is CASPRERPGGTEYNSPLHF. The CDR3 DNA follows: TGTGCCAGTCCAAGGGAAAGGCCGGGAGGGACAGAATATAATTCACCCCTCCACTTT. The V call is TRBV11-3, the J call TRBJ1-6, with 7 nucleotides matching TRBD1. The ends lost 9 bases at V and 4 bases at J; junction bases unmatched: 21. The CDR3 runs 19 residues. Germline V lookup: CDR1 SGHNT, CDR2 YENEEA.

The CDR3: CASSPGVAGHTGELFF. The CDR3 DNA sequence: TGTGCCAGCTCACCCGGGGTTGCGGGCCACACCGGGGAGCTGTTTTTT. This rearrangement joins TRBV18 to TRBJ2-2, with D perhaps TRBD2 (5 bases). Trimming removed 3 bases from V and 3 bases from J, with 14 bases in between. Germline CDR1 is KGHSH and CDR2 is LQKENI. This CDR3 has 16 residues.

The chain combines TRBV6-6 with TRBJ2-7; 8 nucleotides match TRBD1. The V segment lost 6 bases and the J segment 5 bases; nucleotides outside the gene matches: 6. The CDR3 spans 13 residues. The germline gives CDR1 MNHNY, CDR2 SVGAGI (reference sequence). CDR3 nucleotides: TGTGCCAGCAGATGGACAGGGAAGGACGAGCAGTACTTC. It yields the protein CASRWTGKDEQYF.

This clone was detected once. The V and J genes are TRBV6-5 and TRBJ1-2, with 10 positions matching TRBD1. This CDR3 has 14 residues. V gave up 0 bases and J gave up 7 bases; unmatched junction bases: 2. In germline, CDR1 is MNHEY, CDR2 SVGAGI. The CDR3 coding sequence is TGTGCCAGCAGTTACTCCGGGACAGGGGTTGGCTACACCTTC. Residues: CASSYSGTGVGYTF.

This chain links TRBV7-3 with TRBJ2-1; TRBD2 matches 7 bases. The germline gives CDR1 SGHTA, CDR2 FQGTGA. Losses at the gene ends were 5 bases for V and 5 bases for J; bases not matched to a gene: 6. The CDR3 contains 14 residues. CDR3 nucleotides: TGTGCCAGCAGCCTCATGGGGGGGAACAATGAGCAGTTCTTC. Its translation is CASSLMGGNNEQFF.

Here the CDR3 DNA reads TGTGCCAGCAGCTCCAACAGGGGCACAGATACGCAGTATTTT. Translated, it gives CASSSNRGTDTQYF. V is TRBV7-8 and J is TRBJ2-3; tentative D call: TRBD1 (6 bases). The length of the CDR3 is 14 residues. Germline CDR1 is SGHVS and CDR2 is FQNEAQ. V lost 4 bases and J lost 1, with 9 bases in between.

The genes are TRBV5-6 and TRBJ2-3; TRBD2 agrees at 12 bases. V dropped 3 bases and J dropped 2; count of bases not matched to a gene: 4. The CDR3 consists of 16 residues. Per the germline V gene, CDR1 is SGHDT and CDR2 is YYEEEE. CDR3 nucleotide sequence: TGTGCCAGCAGCTCCCGACTAGCGGGGGCCACAGATACGCAGTATTTT. Its protein is CASSSRLAGATDTQYF.

The rearrangement uses TRBV5-4 and TRBJ1-2; 11 bases are a match to TRBD1. Trimming at V came to 0 bases and at J to 7 bases, leaving 5 bases not matched to a gene. Germline V CDR1 and CDR2: SGHNT, YYREEE (reference sequence). The CDR3 has 15 amino acids. CDR3 loop: CASSLGTGGESGYTF. The CDR3 DNA sequence: TGTGCCAGCAGCTTGGGGACAGGGGGCGAGAGTGGCTACACCTTC.

This chain uses TRBV5-3 with TRBJ1-1; 8 nucleotides match TRBD1. TRBV5-3 is treated as an ORF (open reading frame) with a function not yet certain. CDR3 length: 15 residues. V lost 4 bases and J lost 3; bases outside the gene matches: 8. The CDR3 loop reads CARSPDREWYTEAFF. The CDR3 DNA is TGTGCCAGAAGCCCGGACAGGGAATGGTACACTGAAGCTTTCTTT.

This chain joins TRBV5-6 and TRBJ1-5; 8 nucleotides line up with TRBD1. Germline trimming cut 6 bases from V and 5 bases from J; bases unmatched to any gene: 13. CDR3 length: 16 amino acids. Germline CDR1 reads SGHDT; CDR2 reads YYEEEE. CDR3: CASTLLGQGADQPQHF. The CDR3 coding sequence is TGTGCCAGCACCTTACTCGGACAGGGAGCTGATCAGCCCCAGCATTTT.